This TCR beta chain was identified in a study of blood T cell repertoires in COVID-19. The Seattle patients joined while their infection was active and were tracked longitudinally afterward. How the authors handled the data: Using reference gene primer amplification, nucleated cell counts were estimated. Sequencing used immunoSEQ multiplex PCR; TCRdb keeps in-frame clones, though not all of them. That table furnishes V, J and clone size, whereas the DNA furnished D and trimming. This table holds fewer than 200,000 clones, roughly 78% found once. Sequenced: peripheral blood. This receptor was obtained from a woman aged 55-70 years with COVID-19, enrolled during active disease.

CDR3 DNA sequence: TGTGCCAGCCGGGGGCGGGGGTCCTACGAGCAGTACTTC. Its protein is CASRGRGSYEQYF. The chain is built from TRBV5-5 and TRBJ2-7; a weak D match, TRBD2 (7 bases). The CDR3 extends over 13 amino acids. The V and J ends lost 7 bases and 1 base respectively, with 12 bases between them. The germline V gene has CDR1 SGHKS and CDR2 YYEKEE (reference sequence).